This entry lists 18 T cell receptor beta chains sequenced from one sample in a study of T cell responses to AZD1222 COVID-19 vaccine. Clones were read by immunoSEQ multiplex PCR, and TCRdb kept only the in-frame ones, dropping some. This table has some 280,000 clones, about 94% appearing once. This material consisted of peripheral blood, taken 28 days after the second AZD1222 dose. The receptors come from an adult who received the AZD1222 COVID-19 vaccine.

The genes are TRBV10-3 and TRBJ1-1; perhaps TRBD1 as D (6 bases). Germline CDR1 is ENHRY and CDR2 is SYGVKD. The CDR3 is 13 residues long. Trimming pared 6 bases from V and 6 bases from J, leaving 14 bases between. The CDR3: CAISPGERAEAFF. The CDR3 DNA reads as TGTGCCATCAGCCCAGGGGAGCGGGCTGAAGCTTTCTTT.

This rearrangement joins TRBV28 to TRBJ2-7; weak D call: TRBD2 (6 bases). The germline V gene encodes CDR1 MDHEN and CDR2 SYDVKM. Between the trimmed V and J ends, which lost 4 bases and 6 bases, there was a span of 19 bases. The CDR3 contains 15 residues. The CDR3 nucleotides read TGTGCCAGCAGTTCCCCCGTGGAGGGCCCCTCCGAGCAGTACTTC. Its protein product is CASSSPVEGPSEQYF.

The chain's CDR3 is CASETSGRTDTQYF. As DNA, the CDR3 is TGTGCCTCTGAGACTAGCGGGAGAACAGATACGCAGTATTTT. V and J are TRBV3-1 (or the pseudogene TRBV3-2) and TRBJ2-3, with 12 nucleotides matching TRBD2. Germline CDR1 LGHDT, CDR2 YNNKEL (reference sequence). The CDR3 is made up of 14 amino acids. Germline trimming cut 11 bases from V and 3 bases from J; bases unmatched to any gene: 6.

The chain recombines TRBV7-3 with TRBJ2-2; TRBD1 matches at 9 bases. This CDR3 has 14 amino acids. V shed 4 bases, J shed 7 bases, and the junction held 4 bases outside the gene matches. CDR1 is SGHTA and CDR2 is FQGTGA in the germline V gene. Here the CDR3 reads CASSSTGGHGELFF. CDR3 DNA: TGTGCCAGCAGCTCAACAGGGGGCCACGGGGAGCTGTTTTTT.

This clone was counted between two and nine times. The V gene is TRBV28, the J gene TRBJ1-1, with a possible D match to TRBD1 (5 bases). Per germline, CDR1 MDHEN and CDR2 SYDVKM. The germline V and J ends were trimmed by 7 bases and 0 bases, with 12 bases remaining between them. The CDR3 contains 14 residues. CDR3 sequence (DNA): TGTGCCAGCACCCAGGGCGGATTGAACACTGAAGCTTTCTTT. Translation gives CASTQGGLNTEAFF.

The CDR3 nucleotides are TGTGCCAGCAGTTACCCGGGACAGGGGGCGGGCACCGGGGAGCTGTTTTTT. This gives the protein CASSYPGQGAGTGELFF. The chain employs TRBV6-2 or TRBV6-3 and TRBJ2-2; 12 bases agree with TRBD1. J gave up 4 bases and V 2 bases, and 5 bases lay outside the gene matches. Germline assignment: CDR1 MNHEY and CDR2 SVGEGT. This CDR3 has 17 residues.

The sample holds one count of this clone. This chain connects TRBV27 to TRBJ1-6; no clear D gene. V was shortened by 5 bases and J by 8 bases, with 19 bases between the two germline ends. The length of the CDR3 is 16 residues. CDR1 and CDR2 (germline): MNHEY, SMNVEV (reference sequence). CDR3 sequence (DNA): TGTGCCAGCAGTCCTCTTTCAGTGCCTTGGGATTCACCCCTCCACTTT. Residues: CASSPLSVPWDSPLHF.

The gene calls are TRBV5-4 and TRBJ2-3; 10 bases match TRBD2. Germline CDR1 SGHNT, CDR2 YYREEE (reference sequence). CDR3 length equals 17 residues. With 0 bases clipped from V and 8 bases from J, the junction kept 12 bases outside the gene matches. CDR3 DNA sequence: TGTGCCAGCAGCTTGGCCGCAGCGGGAGGGCCTGGAGCTACGCAGTATTTT. Translated, it gives CASSLAAAGGPGATQYF.

This chain uses TRBV27 with TRBJ2-2; D is unclear. Germline values: CDR1 MNHEY, CDR2 SMNVEV (reference sequence). V dropped 2 bases and J dropped 5 bases, with 9 bases sitting between them. There are 14 residues in the CDR3. The CDR3 spells CASSLAARTGELFF. DNA of the CDR3: TGTGCCAGCAGTTTAGCAGCGAGGACCGGGGAGCTGTTTTTT.

This chain links TRBV27 with TRBJ1-1; tentatively, D is TRBD1 (5 bases). V lost 5 bases and J 5 bases, leaving 15 bases between the germline ends. The CDR3 runs 14 residues. Germline V CDR1 and CDR2: MNHEY, SMNVEV (reference sequence). Written as DNA, the CDR3 is TGTGCCAGCAGTCTCTGGCAGAGGGGAACTGAAGCTTTCTTT. Protein: CASSLWQRGTEAFF.

This clone was seen only once. The gene calls are TRBV9 and TRBJ2-3, with TRBD2 identical over 8 bases. The CDR3 consists of 16 residues. Trimming cost V 4 bases and J 5 bases; bases outside gene matches: 12. In germline, CDR1 is SGDLS, CDR2 YYNGEE. The CDR3 reads CASSQPRAGGGDTQYF. The CDR3 DNA sequence: TGTGCCAGCAGCCAGCCTCGGGCGGGAGGAGGAGATACGCAGTATTTT.

The J gene is TRBJ1-2, the V gene TRBV6-5; weak D call: TRBD1 (6 bases). V was trimmed by 5 bases and J by 3 bases, leaving 13 bases between them. The CDR3 has 14 amino acids. The germline V gene encodes CDR1 MNHEY and CDR2 SVGAGI. In nucleotides, the CDR3 is TGTGCCAGCAGTCCAGGGGCTCAGGACTATGGCTACACCTTC. This encodes CASSPGAQDYGYTF.

The genes are TRBV7-8 and TRBJ1-2; 9 bases are a match to TRBD1. Per germline, CDR1 SGHVS and CDR2 FQNEAQ. V lost 2 bases, J lost 5 bases, and 9 bases stayed unmatched. The CDR3 runs 16 residues. The CDR3 region has the DNA TGTGCCAGCAGCTTATCGACAGGGGGATTTAATTATGGCTACACCTTC. Encoded protein: CASSLSTGGFNYGYTF.

The V and J genes are TRBV10-1 and TRBJ2-1, with TRBD1 matching over 8 bases. The CDR3 has 15 amino acids. The ends lost 4 bases at V and 3 bases at J; junction bases unmatched: 5. Germline V CDR1 and CDR2: WNHNN, SYGVQD (reference sequence). The CDR3: CASSGTGKLYNEQFF. CDR3 sequence (DNA): TGCGCCAGCAGTGGGACAGGGAAACTCTACAATGAGCAGTTCTTC.

J is TRBJ2-5 and V is TRBV29-1; 7 nucleotides align to TRBD1. This CDR3 is 11 amino acids long. The junction had 0 bases not matched to a gene; V was cut back by 4 bases and J by 4 bases. In germline, CDR1 is SQVTM, CDR2 ANQGSEA. The CDR3, as DNA: TGCAGCGTTGCAGGGGGAGAGACCCAGTACTTC. This codes for CSVAGGETQYF.

The chain combines TRBV6-1 with TRBJ2-7, with D possibly being TRBD2 (6 bases). The V and J ends lost 0 bases and 3 bases respectively, with 12 bases between them. The CDR3 totals 15 residues. Germline CDR1 reads MNHNS; CDR2 reads SASEGT. The CDR3, as DNA: TGTGCCAGCAGTGAAGCACCAGGGAGGAGCTACGAGCAGTACTTC. As protein: CASSEAPGRSYEQYF.

This chain links TRBV4-1 with TRBJ2-7; weak D call: TRBD2 (5 bases). The germline CDR1 and CDR2 sequences are MGHRA and YSYEKL. The CDR3 sequence is 16 residues long. The germline V and J ends were trimmed by 2 bases and 6 bases, with 20 bases remaining between them. CDR3 loop: CASSQPVREKDGEQYF. The CDR3 DNA reads as TGCGCCAGCAGCCAACCTGTCCGGGAAAAGGACGGCGAGCAGTACTTC.

The CDR3 loop reads CASSDSTGRGNTEAFF. The CDR3 coding sequence is TGTGCCAGCTCAGACTCGACAGGAAGGGGGAATACTGAAGCTTTCTTT. This sequence joins TRBV18 and TRBJ1-1, with D tentatively TRBD1 (6 bases). Trimming pared 5 bases from V and 5 bases from J, leaving 21 bases between. Germline V lookup: CDR1 KGHSH, CDR2 LQKENI. CDR3 length: 16 residues.